Given below is one T cell receptor (beta chain) in context. The antigen remains undetermined. This sample is part of a study of radiotherapy plus CTLA-4 blockade in lung cancer. The wider study: For approximately 17% of patients, objective responses occurred, and around 34% had disease control.

The table came from immunoSEQ multiplex PCR; TCRdb's copy has only in-frame clones and leaves some out. The sample holds some 70,000 clones; about 80% are singletons and the top ten take roughly a tenth. Study-wide points: Reportedly, early blood T cell clone dynamics best predicted response, with interferon-beta. The study found tumor-derived TCR clones expanded in blood after radiotherapy plus ipilimumab.

Germline CDR1 SGHKS, CDR2 YYEKEE (reference sequence). This CDR3 contains 13 residues. V was pared by 4 bases and J by 8 bases, with 6 bases of the junction left unmatched. The rearrangement joins TRBV5-5 to TRBJ1-2; TRBD1 matches 9 bases. The sample consisted of peripheral blood, taken from a patient treated with radiotherapy plus ipilimumab. The clonotype originates from a human donor with non-small cell lung cancer who had a complete response to radiotherapy plus ipilimumab. In DNA form, the CDR3 reads TGTGCCAGCAGCCCCGGACAGGGGCGAGGCTACACCTTC. Amino acid sequence: CASSPGQGRGYTF.